This passage covers 3 T cell receptor beta chains from one sample sequenced in a study of beta chain features in type 1 diabetes. Every bit of the isolated RNA underwent reverse transcription, so sequencing read expressed TCRB transcripts. TCRdb's table, derived via immunoSEQ multiplex PCR, lists solely in-frame clones and lacks some. The data show 250,000 to 300,000 clones, 8% seen once. The sample taken for sequencing was central memory CD4+ T cells from blood. The receptors come from a woman under 30 in good health.

The CDR3 is CASRTRQGLETQYF. CDR3 in DNA: TGTGCCAGCAGAACCAGACAGGGATTAGAGACCCAGTACTTC. The V call is TRBV6-5, the J call TRBJ2-5, with 7 bases fitting TRBD1. V was pared by 6 bases and J by 4 bases, with 8 bases of the junction left unmatched. Germline loops: CDR1 MNHEY, CDR2 SVGAGI. This CDR3 spans 14 amino acids.

This clone has more than one count but fewer than ten. The CDR3 sequence is CASRRRGTQYF. The DNA for the CDR3 is TGTGCCAGCAGACGCAGGGGGACCCAGTACTTC. The chain combines TRBV28 with TRBJ2-5; D is possibly TRBD1 (6 bases). Germline V gene data show CDR1 as MDHEN and CDR2 as SYDVKM. Trimming cost V 6 bases and J 7 bases, with 9 bases left between them. The CDR3 sequence is 11 residues long. Full variable domain (outside the CDR3, taken from reference TRBV28 and TRBJ2-5): DVKVTQSSRYLVKRTGEKVFLECVQDMDHENMFWYRQDPGLGLRLIYFSYDVKMKEKGDIPEGYSVSREKKERFSLILESASTNQTSMYLCASRRRGTQYFGPGTRLLVL.

The sample holds many counts of this clone. This chain connects TRBV19 to TRBJ2-3; TRBD1 matches at 7 bases. The V segment lost 8 bases and the J segment 1 base; nucleotides outside the gene matches: 9. The CDR3 totals 15 residues. Germline lookup yields CDR1 LNHDA and CDR2 SQIVND (reference sequence). DNA for the CDR3: TGTGCCAGTCATAAAACCGGACAGGGCACAGATACGCAGTATTTT. Protein: CASHKTGQGTDTQYF.